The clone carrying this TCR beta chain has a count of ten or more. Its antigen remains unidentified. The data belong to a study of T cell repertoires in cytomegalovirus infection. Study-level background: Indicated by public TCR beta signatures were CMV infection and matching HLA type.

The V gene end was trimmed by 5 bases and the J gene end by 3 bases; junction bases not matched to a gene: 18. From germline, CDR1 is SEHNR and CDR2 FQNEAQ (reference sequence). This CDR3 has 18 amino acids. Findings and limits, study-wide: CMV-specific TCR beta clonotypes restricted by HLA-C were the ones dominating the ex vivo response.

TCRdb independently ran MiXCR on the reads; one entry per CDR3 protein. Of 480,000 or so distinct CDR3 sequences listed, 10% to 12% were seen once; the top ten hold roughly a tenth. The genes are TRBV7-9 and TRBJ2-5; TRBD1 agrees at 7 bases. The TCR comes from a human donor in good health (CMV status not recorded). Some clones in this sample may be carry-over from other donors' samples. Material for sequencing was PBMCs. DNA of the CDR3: TGTGCCAGCAGCCACAATTACAGGGGCCGGGCCGGGGAAGAGACCCAGTACTTC. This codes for CASSHNYRGRAGEETQYF. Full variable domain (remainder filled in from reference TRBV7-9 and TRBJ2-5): DTGVSQNPRHKITKRGQNVTFRCDPISEHNRLYWYRQTLGQGPEFLTYFQNEAQLEKSRLLSDRFSAERPKGSFSTLEIQRTEQGDSAMYLCASSHNYRGRAGEETQYFGPGTRLLVL.